Sequencing of this T cell receptor beta chain was carried out in a study of vaccination effects on CD4 cells after COVID-19. As regards this clone: Its target is not known.

CDR1 and CDR2 (germline): SEHNR, FQNEAQ (reference sequence). This CDR3 has 15 residues. J lost 4 bases, V lost 5 bases, and 10 bases had no gene match. Before sequencing, viral peptide pools were used by the ViraFEST assay to expand antigen-specific CD4+ T cells. Subsequent to a culture period of around 10 days, CD4+ T cells were isolated. Everyone in the study got two shots of either the BNT162b2 or mRNA-1273 vaccine. Testing of the vaccine recipients showed negative nucleocapsid antibodies and no prior SARS-CoV-2 infection. Clones were sequenced by immunoSEQ multiplex PCR, and TCRdb holds only the in-frame ones, with some missing. Of roughly 24,000 clones detected, over 75% appear once; the ten largest clones hold about 24%. Study-level points and caveats: The authors studied few convalescent patients and collected no early post-infection timepoints. After vaccination, at late timepoints, clones induced by infection and by vaccine contracted markedly.

This clonotype was obtained from a human donor who received a COVID-19 vaccine. The rearrangement uses TRBV7-9 and TRBJ1-2; 7 nucleotides align to TRBD1. Sequencing used CD4+ T cells from PBMCs cultured with HCoV-NL63 spike peptides, obtained after COVID-19 vaccination. The CDR3 reads CASSQGQLLSYGYTF. As DNA, the CDR3 is TGTGCCAGCAGCCAGGGACAGCTCCTAAGCTATGGCTACACCTTC.